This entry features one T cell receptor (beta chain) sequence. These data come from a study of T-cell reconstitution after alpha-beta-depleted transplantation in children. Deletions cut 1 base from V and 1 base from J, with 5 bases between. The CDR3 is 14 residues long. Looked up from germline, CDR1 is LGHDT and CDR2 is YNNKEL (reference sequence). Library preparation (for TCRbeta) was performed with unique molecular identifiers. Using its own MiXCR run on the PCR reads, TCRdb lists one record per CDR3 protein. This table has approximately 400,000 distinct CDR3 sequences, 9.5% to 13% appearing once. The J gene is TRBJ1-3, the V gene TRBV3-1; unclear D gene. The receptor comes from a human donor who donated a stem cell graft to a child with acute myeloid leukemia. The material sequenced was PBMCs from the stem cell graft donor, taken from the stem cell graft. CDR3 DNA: TGTGCCAGCAGCCAAGTAACTTCTGGAAACACCATATATTTT. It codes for CASSQVTSGNTIYF.